A selection of T cell receptor beta chains follows, all from one sample in a study of cytomegalovirus exposure and HLA in healthy donors. The repertoire was sequenced with immunoSEQ multiplex PCR; TCRdb's copy has only in-frame clones and lacks some. The repertoire holds some 99,000 clones, under 80% seen once, with approximately 2% in the top ten. The sample comprised PBMCs. The receptors were gathered from a middle-aged man in good health and CMV-seronegative. Each CDR3 is given with its conserved first and last residue. Each record gives: clone size, J gene, V gene, D gene, CDR3 protein, CDR3 DNA. D genes are given only for firm matches. Where a row states a size, it is once, few, many or the class of an expanded clone; other rows omit it.

clone_size: few; j_call: TRBJ2-7; v_call: TRBV6-4; d_call: TRBD2; cdr3_aa: CASSEQAGARYEQYF; cdr3_nt: TGTGCCAGCAGTGAACAAGCGGGGGCGCGCTACGAGCAGTACTTC
clone_size: .; j_call: TRBJ2-7; v_call: TRBV10-3; d_call: TRBD1; cdr3_aa: CAISGQGAIYEQYF; cdr3_nt: TGTGCCATCAGTGGGCAGGGGGCTATTTACGAGCAGTACTTC
clone_size: .; j_call: TRBJ2-1; v_call: TRBV7-2; d_call: .; cdr3_aa: CASSLWSVEQFF; cdr3_nt: TGTGCCAGCAGCTTATGGTCGGTTGAGCAGTTCTTC
clone_size: .; j_call: TRBJ2-7; v_call: TRBV6-5; d_call: .; cdr3_aa: CASKQGQLREQYF; cdr3_nt: TGTGCCAGCAAACAGGGCCAGTTGCGTGAGCAGTACTTC
clone_size: .; j_call: TRBJ2-7; v_call: TRBV27; d_call: .; cdr3_aa: CASSSPGGKQRSWYEQYF; cdr3_nt: TGTGCCAGCAGTTCCCCAGGGGGGAAACAGAGAAGCTGGTACGAGCAGTACTTC
clone_size: once; j_call: TRBJ2-1; v_call: TRBV9; d_call: .; cdr3_aa: CASSVVAGGLGTYNEQFF; cdr3_nt: TGTGCCAGCAGCGTAGTTGCAGGAGGTCTTGGGACCTACAATGAGCAGTTCTTC
clone_size: .; j_call: TRBJ1-6; v_call: TRBV10-2; d_call: .; cdr3_aa: CASSEPNSPLHF; cdr3_nt: TGCGCCAGCAGTGAGCCAAATTCACCCCTCCACTTT
clone_size: .; j_call: TRBJ1-6; v_call: TRBV7-9; d_call: TRBD1; cdr3_aa: CASMGQGNSPLHF; cdr3_nt: TGTGCCAGCATGGGACAGGGTAATTCACCCCTCCACTTT
clone_size: .; j_call: TRBJ1-4; v_call: TRBV30; d_call: .; cdr3_aa: CAWRPREGEKLFF; cdr3_nt: TGTGCCTGGAGACCCAGGGAGGGTGAAAAACTGTTTTTT
clone_size: .; j_call: TRBJ1-2; v_call: TRBV6-8; d_call: .; cdr3_aa: CASTSGIWSHNYGYTF; cdr3_nt: TGTGCCAGCACCTCAGGGATATGGAGTCACAACTATGGCTACACCTTC
clone_size: .; j_call: TRBJ2-4; v_call: TRBV9; d_call: .; cdr3_aa: CASSVAASRTIDIQYF; cdr3_nt: TGTGCCAGCAGCGTAGCCGCTAGCCGGACCATAGACATTCAGTACTTC
clone_size: .; j_call: TRBJ1-6; v_call: TRBV14; d_call: .; cdr3_aa: CASSQQGRNSPLHF; cdr3_nt: TGTGCCAGCAGCCAGCAGGGCCGGAATTCACCCCTCCACTTT
clone_size: .; j_call: TRBJ2-7; v_call: TRBV7-9; d_call: .; cdr3_aa: CSSSLLPGLMTYEQYF; cdr3_nt: TGTTCCAGCAGCTTACTCCCGGGACTGATGACCTACGAGCAGTACTTC
clone_size: .; j_call: TRBJ2-2; v_call: TRBV6-4; d_call: TRBD2; cdr3_aa: CASSFTSGVNTGELFF; cdr3_nt: TGTGCCAGCAGCTTTACTAGCGGGGTTAACACCGGGGAGCTGTTTTTT
clone_size: .; j_call: TRBJ1-6; v_call: TRBV30; d_call: .; cdr3_aa: CAWNQRDSPLHF; cdr3_nt: TGTGCCTGGAACCAGAGGGATTCACCCCTCCACTTT
clone_size: .; j_call: TRBJ1-6; v_call: TRBV4-2; d_call: .; cdr3_aa: CASSQVAGSRSPLHF; cdr3_nt: TGTGCCAGCAGCCAAGTAGCAGGGTCTCGTTCACCCCTCCACTTT
clone_size: .; j_call: TRBJ2-3; v_call: TRBV18; d_call: TRBD2; cdr3_aa: CASSPPGLASSTDTQYF; cdr3_nt: TGTGCCAGCTCACCCCCCGGACTAGCGTCAAGCACAGATACGCAGTATTTT
clone_size: .; j_call: TRBJ2-1; v_call: TRBV15; d_call: TRBD2; cdr3_aa: CATSRDIGGRAHEQFF; cdr3_nt: TGTGCCACCAGCAGAGATATCGGCGGGAGGGCCCATGAGCAGTTCTTC
clone_size: few; j_call: TRBJ1-1; v_call: TRBV6-1; d_call: .; cdr3_aa: CASRLHSGTEAFF; cdr3_nt: TGTGCCAGCAGACTCCACAGCGGGACTGAAGCTTTCTTT
clone_size: .; j_call: TRBJ2-7; v_call: TRBV4-1; d_call: TRBD2; cdr3_aa: CASSQGLAGGDWEQYF; cdr3_nt: TGCGCCAGCAGCCAAGGACTAGCGGGAGGGGACTGGGAGCAGTACTTC
clone_size: medium-sized; j_call: TRBJ2-5; v_call: TRBV5-1; d_call: .; cdr3_aa: CASSLVVSRETQYF; cdr3_nt: TGCGCCAGCAGCTTGGTGGTTTCCCGGGAGACCCAGTACTTC
clone_size: few; j_call: TRBJ2-1; v_call: TRBV7-8; d_call: .; cdr3_aa: CASRPVGVWEYNEQFF; cdr3_nt: TGTGCCAGCAGGCCAGTTGGGGTTTGGGAGTACAATGAGCAGTTCTTC
clone_size: .; j_call: TRBJ1-1; v_call: TRBV5-1; d_call: .; cdr3_aa: CASSRGTLNTEAFF; cdr3_nt: TGCGCCAGCAGCCGAGGGACACTGAACACTGAAGCTTTCTTT
clone_size: .; j_call: TRBJ1-5; v_call: TRBV28; d_call: TRBD1; cdr3_aa: CVHTGQGEHQPQHF; cdr3_nt: TGTGTCCACACGGGACAGGGGGAACATCAGCCCCAGCATTTT
clone_size: .; j_call: TRBJ2-7; v_call: TRBV5-1; d_call: TRBD1; cdr3_aa: CASKGTGNYEQYF; cdr3_nt: TGCGCCAGCAAGGGGACAGGGAACTACGAGCAGTACTTC
clone_size: .; j_call: TRBJ1-6; v_call: TRBV10-3; d_call: .; cdr3_aa: CAKRTVSLHF; cdr3_nt: TGTGCCAAACGGACAGTCAGCCTCCACTTT
clone_size: .; j_call: TRBJ2-2; v_call: TRBV6-4; d_call: TRBD1; cdr3_aa: CASSDSTGGGGELFF; cdr3_nt: TGTGCCAGCAGTGACTCCACAGGGGGCGGCGGGGAGCTGTTTTTT
clone_size: .; j_call: TRBJ2-5; v_call: TRBV7-2; d_call: TRBD1; cdr3_aa: CASSLSRGYRGYMETQYF; cdr3_nt: TGTGCCAGCAGCCTGTCTCGTGGATACAGGGGGTACATGGAGACCCAGTACTTC
clone_size: .; j_call: TRBJ1-5; v_call: TRBV4-1; d_call: .; cdr3_aa: CASSQEAGLRPQHF; cdr3_nt: TGCGCCAGCAGCCAAGAGGCAGGGTTGCGGCCCCAGCATTTT
clone_size: large; j_call: TRBJ1-2; v_call: TRBV5-6; d_call: .; cdr3_aa: CASSLLRDILNYGYTF; cdr3_nt: TGTGCCAGCAGCCTCCTCCGGGATATATTGAACTATGGCTACACCTTC
clone_size: .; j_call: TRBJ2-3; v_call: TRBV29-1; d_call: .; cdr3_aa: CSVGQGRPPADTQYF; cdr3_nt: TGCAGCGTTGGTCAAGGGAGGCCCCCCGCAGATACGCAGTATTTT
clone_size: few; j_call: TRBJ1-2; v_call: TRBV6-1; d_call: .; cdr3_aa: CASSELRAAGAYGYTF; cdr3_nt: TGTGCCAGCAGTGAACTGAGGGCGGCGGGGGCCTATGGCTACACCTTC
clone_size: .; j_call: TRBJ2-5; v_call: TRBV4-1; d_call: .; cdr3_aa: CASTLGVKGGAAQYF; cdr3_nt: TGCGCCAGCACGTTGGGGGTTAAGGGGGGGGCGGCCCAGTACTTC
clone_size: few; j_call: TRBJ1-4; v_call: TRBV5-8; d_call: .; cdr3_aa: CASSFLPGTNEKLFF; cdr3_nt: TGTGCCAGCAGCTTCCTGCCGGGAACTAATGAAAAACTGTTTTTT
clone_size: .; j_call: TRBJ2-2; v_call: TRBV5-6; d_call: TRBD1; cdr3_aa: CASSLVTGGDGELFF; cdr3_nt: TGTGCCAGCAGCTTAGTAACAGGGGGAGACGGGGAGCTGTTTTTT
clone_size: .; j_call: TRBJ1-5; v_call: TRBV28; d_call: TRBD1; cdr3_aa: CASSIPTGNQPQHF; cdr3_nt: TGTGCCAGCAGTATACCGACAGGGAACCAGCCCCAGCATTTT
clone_size: .; j_call: TRBJ2-1; v_call: TRBV5-4; d_call: TRBD2; cdr3_aa: CASSRPRPGGDEQFF; cdr3_nt: TGTGCCAGCAGCCGCCCCCGACCGGGGGGTGATGAGCAGTTCTTC